Below, 22 T cell receptor beta chains from the same sample are listed, as sequenced in a study of regulatory T cells in long-lasting Graves disease. Regarding time point: persistent/refractory GD, antithyroid drugs over 5 years with positive TRAb. Researchers made the TCR library from RNA that was extracted from PBMCs. HTBI primers from iRepertoire and Arm-PCR of CDR3 regions yielded the TCR beta libraries. TCRdb itself ran the multiplex PCR reads through MiXCR, one entry per CDR3 protein. The data show a few hundred thousand distinct CDR3 sequences, with around 20% seen just once and approximately 28% held by the top ten. The material was peripheral blood mononuclear cells (PBMCs), obtained when the disease was refractory, from a patient treated with antithyroid drugs. All receptors come from a female donor with Graves disease.

This clonotype was detected only a few times. The chain combines TRBV20-1 with TRBJ2-7; 11 bases fit TRBD1. The junction had 10 bases not matched to a gene; V was cut back by 3 bases and J by 6 bases. In germline, CDR1 is DFQATT, CDR2 SNEGSKA (reference sequence). This CDR3 has 15 residues. This CDR3 is CSARETGTGGFEQYF. CDR3 bases: TGCAGTGCTAGGGAAACCGGGACAGGGGGGTTCGAGCAGTACTTC.

The V and J genes are TRBV24-1 and TRBJ2-3; D gene unclear. Germline-derived CDR1 and CDR2 are KGHDR and SFDVKD. The CDR3 contains 10 residues. V was trimmed by 7 bases and J by 7 bases, leaving 5 bases between them. This CDR3 is CATRGNTQYF. The CDR3 DNA reads as TGTGCCACCAGGGGTAATACGCAGTATTTT.

This clonotype turned up a few times. The chain carries TRBV20-1 and TRBJ2-7; a weak D match, TRBD2 (6 bases). Per the germline V gene, CDR1 is DFQATT and CDR2 is SNEGSKA (reference sequence). The CDR3 has 14 residues. The ends were cut back, 5 bases at V and 2 bases at J, with 16 bases in the middle. CDR3 residues: CSAGGSAGPYEQYF. CDR3 sequence (DNA): TGCAGTGCTGGGGGGTCGGCGGGTCCCTACGAGCAGTACTTC.

This clonotype appeared many times. V gene TRBV7-2 combines with J gene TRBJ2-7, with 8 bases aligning to TRBD2. This CDR3 has 14 residues. Germline V gives CDR1 SGHTA, CDR2 FQGNSA. After removal of 3 bases from V and 3 bases from J, the junction contained 4 bases not matched to a gene. CDR3 residues: CASSLAGTSYEQYF. As DNA, the CDR3 is TGTGCCAGCAGCTTGGCCGGGACTAGCTACGAGCAGTACTTC.

As concerns this clonotype: Given a much more abundant clone one base away, this may be a read error. The chain combines TRBV28 with TRBJ1-2; tentative D call: TRBD1 (6 bases). From germline, CDR1 is MDHEN and CDR2 SYDVKM. This CDR3 is 13 amino acids long. V was shortened by 8 bases and J by 4 bases, with 14 bases between the two germline ends. The CDR3 DNA is TGTGCCAGCGGTCGGACAGCAAGCTATGGCTACACCTTC. Translated: CASGRTASYGYTF.

This clonotype has only a few counts. V is TRBV30 and J is TRBJ1-5; 8 nucleotides align to TRBD1. Germline CDR1 reads GTSNPN; CDR2 reads SVGIG (reference sequence). This CDR3 is built from 15 residues. Trimming took 3 bases from V and 6 from J; bases not matched to a gene: 10. CDR3 region: CAWSLGQGASQPQHF. The CDR3, as DNA: TGTGCCTGGAGCCTTGGGCAGGGGGCGTCTCAGCCCCAGCATTTT. Supplemented by reference TRBV30 and TRBJ1-5, the full variable domain reads SQTIHQWPATLVQPVGSPLSLECTVEGTSNPNLYWYRQAAGRGLQLLFYSVGIGQISSEVPQNLSASRPQDRQFILSSKKLLLSDSGFYLCAWSLGQGASQPQHFGDGTRLSIL.

The chain links TRBV20-1 to TRBJ1-1; TRBD1 might be the D (6 bases). Trimming shortened V by 0 bases and J by 1 base, and 9 bases separated the two germline ends. The germline V gene encodes CDR1 DFQATT and CDR2 SNEGSKA (reference sequence). The CDR3 is 14 residues long. The CDR3 sequence: CSARDLTGNTEAFF. Here the CDR3 DNA reads TGCAGTGCTAGAGACTTGACAGGGAACACTGAAGCTTTCTTT.

The genes are TRBV2 and TRBJ2-5; 7 bases map to TRBD2. The CDR3 loop spans 13 amino acids. Losses at the gene ends were 6 bases for V and 5 bases for J; bases not matched to a gene: 6. Germline CDR1 reads SNHLY; CDR2 reads FYNNEI. CDR3 in amino acids: CASSRLARETQYF. In DNA, the CDR3 is TGTGCCAGCAGCCGACTAGCCAGGGAGACCCAGTACTTC.

Ten or more counts support this clonotype. The V gene is TRBV2, the J gene TRBJ2-2; TRBD2 matches at 12 bases. CDR1 is SNHLY, CDR2 FYNNEI, per germline. This CDR3 region has 16 residues. V dropped 6 bases and J dropped 4; count of bases not matched to a gene: 6. The CDR3 is CASRPGLAGSTGELFF. The DNA for the CDR3 is TGTGCCAGCAGACCGGGACTAGCGGGTAGCACCGGGGAGCTGTTTTTT.

Ten or more counts support this clonotype. This chain uses TRBV12-3 or TRBV12-4 with TRBJ1-1; possibly TRBD1 for D (5 bases). The CDR3 length is 14 residues. V shed 3 bases and J shed 7 bases, with 15 bases lying between them. The CDR3 coding sequence is TGTGCCAGCAGTTTGTTCAGGGAGGTGGGTGAAGCTTTCTTT. It translates to CASSLFREVGEAFF.

This clonotype was seen many times. The chain has TRBV28 and TRBJ2-7, with D possibly being TRBD2 (5 bases). This CDR3 has 11 amino acids. The V and J ends lost 11 bases and 3 bases respectively, with 11 bases between them. CDR1 and CDR2 from the germline V gene are MDHEN and SYDVKM. The CDR3 reads CAGGGFYEQYF. The DNA of the CDR3 is TGTGCCGGAGGAGGATTCTACGAGCAGTACTTC.

There are many counts of this clonotype. The chain has TRBV12-3 or TRBV12-4 and TRBJ2-7, with 7 bases aligning to TRBD2. The CDR3 has 12 amino acids. The V and J ends lost 6 bases and 5 bases, in that order; junction bases with no gene match: 4. The CDR3 reads CASRRGVNEQYF. The CDR3 nucleotides are TGTGCCAGCAGACGGGGGGTCAACGAGCAGTACTTC.

A few counts support this clonotype. The gene calls are TRBV6-1 and TRBJ1-4; a possible D gene is TRBD1 (6 bases). Between the trimmed V and J ends, which lost 11 bases and 2 bases, there was a span of 12 bases. This CDR3 spans 13 amino acids. The germline V gene encodes CDR1 MNHNS and CDR2 SASEGT. This CDR3 is CACRGATNEKLFF. DNA of the CDR3: TGTGCCTGTCGGGGGGCGACTAATGAAAAACTGTTTTTT.

This clonotype was picked up many times. This CDR3 reads CASSARLAGELFF. DNA of the CDR3: TGTGCCAGCAGTGCCAGACTAGCCGGGGAGCTGTTTTTT. The V call is TRBV2, the J call TRBJ2-2, with TRBD2 as a possible D gene (6 bases). V dropped 4 bases and J dropped 6 bases, with 9 bases sitting between them. The CDR3 is made up of 13 amino acids. CDR1 is SNHLY and CDR2 is FYNNEI in the germline V gene.

This clonotype was counted only a few times. The chain combines TRBV20-1 with TRBJ1-1; 7 bases align to TRBD1. The CDR3 length is 13 residues. J lost 1 base, V lost 4 bases, and 3 bases had no gene match. Germline CDR1 DFQATT, CDR2 SNEGSKA (reference sequence). This CDR3 is CSATGTENTEAFF. In DNA, the CDR3 is TGCAGTGCTACCGGGACAGAGAACACTGAAGCTTTCTTT.

This clonotype appeared a few times. The chain has TRBV19 and TRBJ1-2, with D uncertain. CDR1 is LNHDA and CDR2 is SQIVND in the germline V gene (reference sequence). Trimming took 0 bases from V and 8 from J, leaving 19 bases between them. This CDR3 comprises 16 residues. Written as DNA, the CDR3 is TGTGCCAGTAGTATAGAGGCAGGCGGGCCCTTAGGCGGCTACACCTTC. It encodes CASSIEAGGPLGGYTF. The full variable domain, in which reference TRBV19 and TRBJ1-2 provide the parts outside the CDR3, is DGGITQSPKYLFRKEGQNVTLSCEQNLNHDAMYWYRQDPGQGLRLIYYSQIVNDFQKGDIAEGYSVSREKKESFPLTVTSAQKNPTAFYLCASSIEAGGPLGGYTFGSGTRLTVV.

This clonotype came up many times. The DNA of the CDR3 is TGTGCCAGCAGTTTATTCCCAGGTGGGGGGACGTTTTTGGGAAAGCAAAGGGAGACCCAGTACTTC. This gives the protein CASSLFPGGGTFLGKQRETQYF. The gene calls are TRBV28 and TRBJ2-5; perhaps TRBD2 as D (6 bases). CDR1 and CDR2 (germline): MDHEN, SYDVKM. CDR3 length: 22 amino acids. The V end was cut by 1 base, the J end by 5 bases, with 35 bases between.

This clonotype turned up a few times. The J gene is TRBJ2-5, the V gene TRBV7-2, with 7 bases aligning to TRBD1. The V segment lost 11 bases and the J segment 5 bases; nucleotides outside the gene matches: 11. CDR3 length: 13 amino acids. Germline-derived CDR1 and CDR2 are SGHTA and FQGNSA. CDR3 DNA sequence: TGTGCCTGTTCCCCAGGGGGTTACGAGACCCAGTACTTC. This sequence encodes CACSPGGYETQYF.

In its sample, this clonotype was seen many times. The V gene is TRBV7-2, the J gene TRBJ2-4; D possibly corresponds to TRBD2 (6 bases). Trimming pared 1 base from V and 3 bases from J, leaving 19 bases between. The CDR3 is 18 amino acids. Germline loops: CDR1 SGHTA, CDR2 FQGNSA. The CDR3 region has the DNA TGTGCCAGCAGCTTAGGAGCGGGCTTAAGGGATGGCAAAAACATTCAGTACTTC. Protein: CASSLGAGLRDGKNIQYF. The whole variable domain, remainder taken from reference TRBV7-2 and TRBJ2-4, is GAGVSQSPSNKVTEKGKDVELRCDPISGHTALYWYRQSLGQGLEFLIYFQGNSAPDKSGLPSDRFSAERTGGSVSTLTIQRTQQEDSAVYLCASSLGAGLRDGKNIQYFGAGTRLSVL.

J is TRBJ2-1 and V is TRBV2; D is undetermined. The CDR3 length is 15 residues. CDR1 and CDR2 (germline): SNHLY, FYNNEI. Trimming stripped 3 bases from V and 2 bases from J, with 11 bases between. The CDR3 region is CASSEYSSPYNEQFF. As DNA, the CDR3 is TGTGCCAGCAGTGAGTATAGCAGCCCCTACAATGAGCAGTTCTTC.

This clonotype was detected only a few times. The chain couples TRBV19 to TRBJ2-5, with a weak D call TRBD2 (6 bases). V was clipped by 4 bases and J by 5 bases, with 14 bases between them. Germline V gene lookup returns CDR1 LNHDA and CDR2 SQIVND (reference sequence). This CDR3 comprises 14 residues. The CDR3 is CASSRRRVGETQYF. CDR3 nucleotide sequence: TGTGCCAGTAGTAGGCGGAGGGTCGGCGAGACCCAGTACTTC.

This clonotype was seen only a few times. V usage is TRBV20-1 and J usage is TRBJ1-1; D remains ambiguous. In germline, CDR1 is DFQATT, CDR2 SNEGSKA (reference sequence). V was clipped by 2 bases and J by 1 base, with 11 bases between them. The CDR3 extends over 14 amino acids. CDR3 sequence reads: CSARNWRPNTEAFF. The CDR3 region has the DNA TGCAGTGCTAGAAATTGGAGGCCGAACACTGAAGCTTTCTTT.